This is a list of T cell receptor beta chains from one sample in a study of T-cell memory formation after mild COVID-19. One entry per CDR3 protein results from TCRdb running MiXCR on the 5' RACE reads. The sample includes 200,000 or so distinct CDR3 sequences, 9.5% of them seen just once. The sequenced sample was PBMCs or a T cell subset sorted from them (not recorded which). The origin of the receptors is a young man who had mild COVID-19 (a few samples of this study predate the infection). Cell type and time point are not known. Each CDR3 is given with its conserved first and last residue. Each record gives: J gene, V gene, D gene, clone size, CDR3 DNA, CDR3 protein. The D gene is left open where the match is weak. Clone size appears in some rows only: once, few, many, or a class for an expanded clone.

j_gene: TRBJ2-5
v_gene: TRBV24-1
d_gene: NA
abundance: few
CDR3nt: TGTGCCACCAGTGGACCGGGGTTACAAGAGACCCAGTACTTC
CDR3aa: CATSGPGLQETQYF

j_gene: TRBJ1-1
v_gene: TRBV7-2
d_gene: NA
abundance: NA
CDR3nt: TGTGCCAGCAGCTTAGATTACGCTTTCATGGGTAACACTGAAGCTTTCTTT
CDR3aa: CASSLDYAFMGNTEAFF

j_gene: TRBJ2-3
v_gene: TRBV7-9
d_gene: NA
abundance: many
CDR3nt: TGTGCCAGCAGCTCGGATCAGGATACGCAGTATTTT
CDR3aa: CASSSDQDTQYF

j_gene: TRBJ1-3
v_gene: TRBV4-2
d_gene: NA
abundance: NA
CDR3nt: TGTGCCAGCAGCCAAGATCCCAGCTCTGGAAACACCATATATTTT
CDR3aa: CASSQDPSSGNTIYF

j_gene: TRBJ1-6
v_gene: TRBV11-2
d_gene: NA
abundance: many
CDR3nt: TGTGCCAGCAGCAGCAACAGAGGAGCACTAAATTCACCCCTCCACTTT
CDR3aa: CASSSNRGALNSPLHF

j_gene: TRBJ2-7
v_gene: TRBV3-1
d_gene: NA
abundance: NA
CDR3nt: TGTGCCAGCAGCTTGACAGCGCAATACGAGCAGTACTTC
CDR3aa: CASSLTAQYEQYF

j_gene: TRBJ1-2
v_gene: TRBV6-5
d_gene: TRBD1
abundance: few
CDR3nt: TGTGCCAGCAGGACTCCGGGACAGGGGGGTCGGGGCTACACCTTC
CDR3aa: CASRTPGQGGRGYTF

j_gene: TRBJ2-1
v_gene: TRBV9
d_gene: NA
abundance: NA
CDR3nt: TGTGCCAGCAGCGTAGGACTCCAGGTGAACAATGAGCAGTTCTTC
CDR3aa: CASSVGLQVNNEQFF

j_gene: TRBJ2-3
v_gene: TRBV5-6
d_gene: NA
abundance: many
CDR3nt: TGTGCCAGCAGACCCCTTGGACAAGTGGCAGATACGCAGTATTTT
CDR3aa: CASRPLGQVADTQYF

j_gene: TRBJ2-5
v_gene: TRBV12-3/TRBV12-4
d_gene: NA
abundance: NA
CDR3nt: TGTGCCAGCAGTTTATTGGGTAGACTACGGGCGGAAACCCAGTACTTC
CDR3aa: CASSLLGRLRAETQYF

j_gene: TRBJ1-1
v_gene: TRBV12-5
d_gene: NA
abundance: NA
CDR3nt: TGTGCTAGTGGTTTTCTGTCTGAAGCTTTCTTT
CDR3aa: CASGFLSEAFF

j_gene: TRBJ2-1
v_gene: TRBV12-3/TRBV12-4
d_gene: NA
abundance: few
CDR3nt: TGTGCCAGCAGTACCGCGGGGACGGGACAGAACAACAATGAGCAGTTCTTC
CDR3aa: CASSTAGTGQNNNEQFF

j_gene: TRBJ2-3
v_gene: TRBV20-1
d_gene: TRBD2
abundance: NA
CDR3nt: TGCAGTGCTAGTCGCCTAGCGGGGGGGCCCACAGATACGCAGTATTTT
CDR3aa: CSASRLAGGPTDTQYF

j_gene: TRBJ2-7
v_gene: TRBV10-3
d_gene: NA
abundance: NA
CDR3nt: TGTGCCATCAGTGACATAGCGGCGGGCGTCGAGCAGTACTTC
CDR3aa: CAISDIAAGVEQYF

j_gene: TRBJ2-2
v_gene: TRBV24-1
d_gene: TRBD1
abundance: many
CDR3nt: TGTGCCACCAGTGATTCGGGACAGGGTACCGGGGAGCTGTTTTTT
CDR3aa: CATSDSGQGTGELFF

j_gene: TRBJ2-3
v_gene: TRBV2
d_gene: NA
abundance: NA
CDR3nt: TGTGCCAGCAAAGGCGGTGGGGCCAGTGGTACGCAGTATTTT
CDR3aa: CASKGGGASGTQYF

j_gene: TRBJ2-7
v_gene: TRBV11-1
d_gene: TRBD1
abundance: NA
CDR3nt: TGTGCCAGCAGCCCCAACAGGGGTCAGGGAGAGCAGTACTTC
CDR3aa: CASSPNRGQGEQYF

j_gene: TRBJ2-5
v_gene: TRBV27
d_gene: TRBD2
abundance: few
CDR3nt: TGTGCCAGCCGCCGTCCGGGAGGGATAAGCGAGACCCAGTACTTC
CDR3aa: CASRRPGGISETQYF

j_gene: TRBJ2-5
v_gene: TRBV20-1
d_gene: NA
abundance: many
CDR3nt: TGCAGTGCTAGAGACCTAGAATTGGGGACCCAGTACTTC
CDR3aa: CSARDLELGTQYF

j_gene: TRBJ1-6
v_gene: TRBV5-1
d_gene: TRBD1
abundance: few
CDR3nt: TGCGCCAGCAGTCAGGGGGCCGGATATAATTCACCCCTCCACTTT
CDR3aa: CASSQGAGYNSPLHF

j_gene: TRBJ2-1
v_gene: TRBV7-2
d_gene: NA
abundance: NA
CDR3nt: TGTGCCAGCAGCTCGCCCCTGCGTGGGGGGAGCTCCTACAATGAGCAGTTCTTC
CDR3aa: CASSSPLRGGSSYNEQFF

j_gene: TRBJ2-5
v_gene: TRBV2
d_gene: TRBD2
abundance: NA
CDR3nt: TGTGCCAGCAGTGCCAACGGACTAGACGAAGAGACCCAGTACTTC
CDR3aa: CASSANGLDEETQYF

j_gene: TRBJ2-3
v_gene: TRBV7-2
d_gene: NA
abundance: NA
CDR3nt: TGTGCCAGCAGCTTAGCGGGACTGAAGGTGGGGCAGTATTTT
CDR3aa: CASSLAGLKVGQYF

j_gene: TRBJ2-5
v_gene: TRBV18
d_gene: NA
abundance: NA
CDR3nt: TGTGCCAGCTCACCCCAGCGGGTAGCCTACGAGACCCAGTACTTC
CDR3aa: CASSPQRVAYETQYF

j_gene: TRBJ2-7
v_gene: TRBV6-5
d_gene: TRBD1
abundance: many
CDR3nt: TGTGCCAGCAGTATCGACAGGGGGGTCTACGAGCAGTACTTC
CDR3aa: CASSIDRGVYEQYF

j_gene: TRBJ2-7
v_gene: TRBV9
d_gene: NA
abundance: many
CDR3nt: TGTGCCAGCAGCTACTCCCCCTCCCCCGGGGAGCAGTACTTC
CDR3aa: CASSYSPSPGEQYF

j_gene: TRBJ2-5
v_gene: TRBV25-1
d_gene: TRBD1
abundance: many
CDR3nt: TGTGCCAGCAGGCACAGGGGGCGCGGGGTAGAGACCCAGTACTTC
CDR3aa: CASRHRGRGVETQYF

j_gene: TRBJ1-4
v_gene: TRBV5-1
d_gene: NA
abundance: many
CDR3nt: TGCGCCAGCAGCCTTGGATTTGGGGACAACGAAAAACTGTTTTTT
CDR3aa: CASSLGFGDNEKLFF

j_gene: TRBJ2-6
v_gene: TRBV5-1
d_gene: NA
abundance: NA
CDR3nt: TGCGCCAGCAGCACGGATATTCAACCCTCTGGGGCCAACGTCCTGACTTTC
CDR3aa: CASSTDIQPSGANVLTF

j_gene: TRBJ2-5
v_gene: TRBV7-9
d_gene: NA
abundance: few
CDR3nt: TGTGCCAGCAGCTTGCGGGTCCAGACTGAGACCCAGTACTTC
CDR3aa: CASSLRVQTETQYF

j_gene: TRBJ2-5
v_gene: TRBV4-2
d_gene: NA
abundance: NA
CDR3nt: TGTGCCAGCAGCCAAGCGGGGGCTGGGACCCAGTACTTC
CDR3aa: CASSQAGAGTQYF

j_gene: TRBJ2-2
v_gene: TRBV6-2/TRBV6-3
d_gene: NA
abundance: NA
CDR3nt: TGTGCCAGCAGCGACATTGACAGAAGAGTGTTTTTT
CDR3aa: CASSDIDRRVFF

j_gene: TRBJ2-4
v_gene: TRBV20-1
d_gene: TRBD2
abundance: few
CDR3nt: TGCAGTGCTATCGCGTCTACTAGCGGAAAAAACATTCAGTACTTC
CDR3aa: CSAIASTSGKNIQYF

j_gene: TRBJ2-1
v_gene: TRBV18
d_gene: NA
abundance: many
CDR3nt: TGTGCCAGCTCAGTGGGACTCGCCGGAGGTGAGCAGTTCTTC
CDR3aa: CASSVGLAGGEQFF

j_gene: TRBJ2-7
v_gene: TRBV7-2
d_gene: TRBD2
abundance: many
CDR3nt: TGTGCCAGCACCGTCGCGGGGGGCGAGCAGTACTTC
CDR3aa: CASTVAGGEQYF

j_gene: TRBJ2-7
v_gene: TRBV5-6
d_gene: NA
abundance: NA
CDR3nt: TGTGCCAGCAGCTTGGAGGATACCTACGAGCAGTACTTC
CDR3aa: CASSLEDTYEQYF

j_gene: TRBJ1-5
v_gene: TRBV6-6
d_gene: NA
abundance: few
CDR3nt: TGTGCCAGCTCAAGACAGGTCCGTAATCAGCCCCAGCATTTT
CDR3aa: CASSRQVRNQPQHF

j_gene: TRBJ2-3
v_gene: TRBV9
d_gene: TRBD2
abundance: NA
CDR3nt: TGTGCCAGCAGCGGTACGGGGACTAGAAAGAGCACAGATACGCAGTATTTT
CDR3aa: CASSGTGTRKSTDTQYF

j_gene: TRBJ2-2
v_gene: TRBV6-2/TRBV6-3
d_gene: NA
abundance: few
CDR3nt: TGTGCCAGCACGTGGCGAGAGAACACCGGGGAGCTGTTTTTT
CDR3aa: CASTWRENTGELFF

j_gene: TRBJ2-5
v_gene: TRBV28
d_gene: NA
abundance: NA
CDR3nt: TGTGCCAGCAGAACCGCAAGCGGAGAGACCCAGTACTTC
CDR3aa: CASRTASGETQYF

j_gene: TRBJ1-2
v_gene: TRBV4-2
d_gene: TRBD1
abundance: NA
CDR3nt: TGTGCCAGCAGCCAAACATTCACAGGGGGCATCGGCTATGGCTACACCTTC
CDR3aa: CASSQTFTGGIGYGYTF

j_gene: TRBJ2-3
v_gene: TRBV6-5
d_gene: NA
abundance: NA
CDR3nt: TGTGCCAGCGCGGTTGGCTGGGGCACAGATACGCAGTATTTT
CDR3aa: CASAVGWGTDTQYF

j_gene: TRBJ2-3
v_gene: TRBV24-1
d_gene: NA
abundance: NA
CDR3nt: TGTGCCACCAGTGTGCGGGGGCGCACAGATACGCAGTATTTT
CDR3aa: CATSVRGRTDTQYF

j_gene: TRBJ2-5
v_gene: TRBV7-9
d_gene: TRBD2
abundance: few
CDR3nt: TGTGCCAGCCTCCGGGGGGGCCGGGAGACCCAGTACTTC
CDR3aa: CASLRGGRETQYF

j_gene: TRBJ1-2
v_gene: TRBV20-1
d_gene: NA
abundance: few
CDR3nt: TGCAGTGCTAGGTTGACTAACTATGGCTACACCTTC
CDR3aa: CSARLTNYGYTF

j_gene: TRBJ2-5
v_gene: TRBV20-1
d_gene: NA
abundance: few
CDR3nt: TGCAGTGCCCTAGGGGGGGCCGGAGAGACCCAGTACTTC
CDR3aa: CSALGGAGETQYF

j_gene: TRBJ2-3
v_gene: TRBV7-2
d_gene: NA
abundance: NA
CDR3nt: TGTGCCAGCAGCTTGGAGTTCCCCGATACGCAGTATTTT
CDR3aa: CASSLEFPDTQYF

j_gene: TRBJ1-4
v_gene: TRBV27
d_gene: TRBD1
abundance: few
CDR3nt: TGTGCCAGTCGGACAGGGATAAATGAAAAACTGTTTTTT
CDR3aa: CASRTGINEKLFF

j_gene: TRBJ2-5
v_gene: TRBV5-6
d_gene: NA
abundance: NA
CDR3nt: TGTGCCAGCAGCTTGCAGGGGCGATACCAAGAGACCCAGTACTTC
CDR3aa: CASSLQGRYQETQYF

j_gene: TRBJ1-2
v_gene: TRBV29-1
d_gene: NA
abundance: NA
CDR3nt: TGCAGCGTTGATAAAGGGGGTCGATATGGCTACACCTTC
CDR3aa: CSVDKGGRYGYTF